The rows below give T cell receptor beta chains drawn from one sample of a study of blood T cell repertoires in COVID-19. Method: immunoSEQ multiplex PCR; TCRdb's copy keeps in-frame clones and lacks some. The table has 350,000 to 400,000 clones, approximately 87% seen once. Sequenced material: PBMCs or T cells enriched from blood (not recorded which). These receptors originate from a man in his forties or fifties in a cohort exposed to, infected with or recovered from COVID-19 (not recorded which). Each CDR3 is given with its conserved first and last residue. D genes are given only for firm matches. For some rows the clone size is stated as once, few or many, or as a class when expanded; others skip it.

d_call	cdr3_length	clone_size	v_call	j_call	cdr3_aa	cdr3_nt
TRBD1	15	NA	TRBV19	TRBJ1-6	CASSRDSPHDSPLHF	TGTGCCAGTAGTAGGGACAGTCCCCACGATTCACCCCTCCACTTT
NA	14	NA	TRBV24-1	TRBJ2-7	CATSHGSGAYEQYF	TGTGCCACCAGTCATGGGTCAGGGGCTTACGAGCAGTACTTC
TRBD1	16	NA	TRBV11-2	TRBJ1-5	CASSLGGQGGNQPQHF	TGTGCCAGCAGCTTAGGAGGGCAGGGGGGCAATCAGCCCCAGCATTTT
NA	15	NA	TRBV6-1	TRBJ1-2	CASSERRLTEWGYTF	TGTGCCAGCAGTGAAAGGAGACTGACAGAATGGGGCTACACCTTC
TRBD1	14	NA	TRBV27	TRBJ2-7	CASSLPGGESEQYF	TGTGCCAGCAGTTTGCCAGGGGGAGAGTCCGAGCAGTACTTC
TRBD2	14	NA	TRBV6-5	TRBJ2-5	CASKREYWQETQYF	TGTGCCAGCAAGCGGGAGTACTGGCAAGAGACCCAGTACTTC
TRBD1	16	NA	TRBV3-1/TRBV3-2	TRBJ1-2	CASSQGDRGLIGGYTF	TGTGCCAGCAGCCAAGGCGACAGGGGGTTAATAGGTGGCTACACCTTC
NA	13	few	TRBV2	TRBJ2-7	CASSSMTDLLYYF	TGTGCCAGCAGTTCCATGACAGATCTCCTATACTACTTC
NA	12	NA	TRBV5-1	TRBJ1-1	CASSLSNTEAFF	TGCGCCAGCAGCTTATCTAACACTGAAGCTTTCTTT
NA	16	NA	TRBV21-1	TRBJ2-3	CASSPLGQGETDTQYF	TGTGCCAGCAGCCCTCTCGGACAGGGGGAGACAGATACGCAGTATTTT
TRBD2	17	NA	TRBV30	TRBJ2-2	CAWSPKRGLGSAGELFF	TGTGCCTGGAGTCCAAAGCGGGGACTAGGCAGCGCCGGGGAGCTGTTTTTT
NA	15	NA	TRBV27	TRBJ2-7	CASSFQEHTPYEQYF	TGTGCCAGCAGTTTCCAGGAACATACACCATACGAGCAGTACTTC
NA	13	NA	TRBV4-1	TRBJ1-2	CASSQRGGYGYTF	TGCGCCAGCAGCCAGAGGGGAGGCTATGGCTACACCTTC
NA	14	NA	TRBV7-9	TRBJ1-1	CASSLVAASGEAFF	TGTGCCAGCAGCTTAGTGGCGGCGAGTGGTGAAGCTTTCTTT
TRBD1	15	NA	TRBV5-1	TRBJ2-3	CASSPGTELADTQYF	TGCGCCAGCAGCCCCGGGACAGAATTGGCAGATACGCAGTATTTT
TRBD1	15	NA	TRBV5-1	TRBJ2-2	CASSTTGGKTGELFF	TGCGCCAGCAGCACGACAGGGGGAAAGACCGGGGAGCTGTTTTTT
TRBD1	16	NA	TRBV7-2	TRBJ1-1	CASSPTRDRGNTEAFF	TGTGCCAGCAGCCCAACCCGGGACAGGGGGAACACTGAAGCTTTCTTT
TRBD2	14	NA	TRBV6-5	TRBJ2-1	CASKIAGSSNEQFF	TGTGCCAGCAAAATAGCGGGGTCCAGCAATGAGCAGTTCTTC
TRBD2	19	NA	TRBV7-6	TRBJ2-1	CASSPIPRTSGRPYNEQFF	TGTGCCAGCAGTCCCATACCCCGGACTAGCGGGAGGCCATACAATGAGCAGTTCTTC
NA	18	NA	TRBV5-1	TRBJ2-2	CASSPWRPEPTNTGELFF	TGCGCCAGCAGCCCGTGGCGACCGGAGCCCACGAACACCGGGGAGCTGTTTTTT
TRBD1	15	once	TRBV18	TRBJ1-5	CASSPGTGNNQPQHF	TGTGCCAGCTCACCAGGGACAGGCAACAATCAGCCCCAGCATTTT
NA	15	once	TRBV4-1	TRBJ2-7	CASSPGQSSGYEQYF	TGCGCCAGCAGCCCCGGCCAGTCGTCGGGTTACGAGCAGTACTTC
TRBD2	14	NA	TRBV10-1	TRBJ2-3	CASSVAASGRTQYF	TGCGCCAGCAGTGTTGCGGCTAGCGGGAGGACGCAGTATTTT
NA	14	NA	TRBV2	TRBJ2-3	CASSDGRGADTQYF	TGTGCCAGCAGTGATGGCAGGGGCGCAGATACGCAGTATTTT
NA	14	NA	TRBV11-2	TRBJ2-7	CASSPSGRAWEQYF	TGTGCCAGCAGCCCGTCGGGCAGGGCGTGGGAGCAGTACTTC
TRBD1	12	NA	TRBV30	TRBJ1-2	CAVGTGANGYTF	TGTGCCGTCGGGACAGGGGCAAATGGCTACACCTTC
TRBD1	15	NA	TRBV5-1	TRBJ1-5	CASSRTGTGNQPQHF	TGCGCCAGCAGCCGCACCGGGACAGGGAATCAGCCCCAGCATTTT
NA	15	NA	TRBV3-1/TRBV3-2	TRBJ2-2	CASSQAAGVGGELFF	TGTGCCAGCAGCCAAGCCGCAGGGGTCGGCGGGGAGCTGTTTTTT
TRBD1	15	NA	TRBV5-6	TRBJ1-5	CASSFGRGMDQPQHF	TGTGCCAGCAGCTTTGGCAGGGGGATGGATCAGCCCCAGCATTTT
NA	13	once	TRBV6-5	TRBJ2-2	CASRRRANGELFF	TGTGCCAGCAGGAGGAGGGCTAACGGGGAGCTGTTTTTT
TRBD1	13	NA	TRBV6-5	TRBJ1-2	CASSYDGQGVYTF	TGTGCCAGCAGTTACGACGGACAGGGTGTCTACACCTTC
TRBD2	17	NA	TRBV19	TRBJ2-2	CATLVSTSGTDTGELFF	TGTGCCACTCTAGTCTCGACTAGCGGGACCGACACCGGGGAGCTGTTTTTT
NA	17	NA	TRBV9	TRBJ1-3	CASSVGLVGSSGNTIYF	TGTGCCAGCAGCGTAGGATTGGTCGGGAGCTCTGGAAACACCATATATTTT
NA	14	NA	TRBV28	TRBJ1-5	CASSLDTNNQPQHF	TGTGCCAGCAGTCTGGACACTAACAATCAGCCCCAGCATTTT
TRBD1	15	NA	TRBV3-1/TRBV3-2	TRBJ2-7	CASSYGTGGGYEQYF	TGTGCCAGCAGCTACGGGACAGGGGGAGGATACGAGCAGTACTTC
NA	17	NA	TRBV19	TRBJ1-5	CASSDLRTRPGHQPQHF	TGTGCCAGTAGCGACCTTCGGACACGCCCTGGGCATCAGCCCCAGCATTTT
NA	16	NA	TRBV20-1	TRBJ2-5	CSASSVGERSRKTQYF	TGCAGTGCTAGTTCGGTAGGTGAGCGGTCCAGGAAGACCCAGTACTTC
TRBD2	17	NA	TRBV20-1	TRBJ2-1	CSASVFGTSISYNEQFF	TGCAGTGCTAGTGTTTTCGGGACTAGCATTTCCTACAATGAGCAGTTCTTC
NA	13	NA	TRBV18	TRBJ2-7	CASSPPGGYEQYF	TGTGCCAGCTCACCACCGGGGGGCTACGAGCAGTACTTC
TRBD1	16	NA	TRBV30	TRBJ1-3	CAWGSLNRDRGNTIYF	TGTGCCTGGGGTTCGCTGAACCGGGACAGGGGAAACACCATATATTTT
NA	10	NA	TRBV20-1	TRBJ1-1	CSVGGNEAFF	TGCAGCGTCGGGGGGAATGAAGCTTTCTTT
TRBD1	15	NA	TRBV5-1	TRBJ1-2	CASSLPHGQGYGYTF	TGCGCCAGCAGCTTGCCCCATGGACAGGGATACGGCTACACCTTC
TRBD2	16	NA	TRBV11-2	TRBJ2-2	CASSFGRVKNTGELFF	TGTGCCAGCAGCTTCGGGAGGGTAAAGAACACCGGGGAGCTGTTTTTT
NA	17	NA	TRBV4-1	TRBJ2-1	CASSQGSRRPLNNEQFF	TGCGCCAGCAGCCAAGGTTCACGGAGGCCCCTAAACAATGAGCAGTTCTTC
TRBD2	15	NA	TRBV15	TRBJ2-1	CATSRELAGGNEQFF	TGTGCCACCAGCAGAGAATTAGCGGGAGGGAATGAGCAGTTCTTC
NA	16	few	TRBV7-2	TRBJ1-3	CASSLSGGGSGNTIYF	TGTGCCAGCAGCTTATCGGGGGGTGGCTCTGGAAACACCATATATTTT
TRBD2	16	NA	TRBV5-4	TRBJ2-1	CASSLFLAGWNNEQFF	TGTGCCAGCAGCTTGTTTTTAGCGGGATGGAACAATGAGCAGTTCTTC
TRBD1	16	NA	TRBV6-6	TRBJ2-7	CASSYSGTGFSYEQYF	TGTGCCAGCAGTTACTCAGGGACAGGGTTCTCCTACGAGCAGTACTTC
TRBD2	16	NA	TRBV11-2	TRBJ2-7	CASSLSLRGKFYEQYF	TGTGCCAGCAGCTTAAGCTTGCGGGGGAAATTTTACGAGCAGTACTTC
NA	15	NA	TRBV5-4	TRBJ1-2	CASSVGNGLHYGYTF	TGTGCCAGCAGCGTGGGCAATGGACTTCACTATGGCTACACCTTC
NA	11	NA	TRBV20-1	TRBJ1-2	CSARQGRGYTF	TGCAGTGCTAGGCAGGGGAGAGGCTACACCTTC